This T cell receptor (beta chain) was identified during a study of brain T cells in children with intractable seizures. Clones were sequenced by immunoSEQ multiplex PCR, and TCRdb holds only the in-frame ones, with some missing. The sample has about 76,000 clones, 90% to 95% seen once; the top ten hold over 1.5%. Germline CDR1 MNHEY, CDR2 SMNVEV (reference sequence). This CDR3 spans 16 amino acids. V lost 0 bases, J lost 9 bases, and 15 bases lay in between. Patients received at least one anti-epileptic drug before surgery. This receptor was taken from a boy under two years old with tuberous sclerosis and intractable seizures. The starting material was peripheral blood, obtained at surgery. The chain has TRBV27 and TRBJ1-6; D gene ambiguous. In DNA form, the CDR3 reads TGTGCCAGCAGTTTATCGCATCAGGTTAGTAGTTCACCCCTCCACTTT. This encodes CASSLSHQVSSSPLHF.